These T cell receptor beta chains were read from a single sample in a study of shared clonotypes between healthy human individuals. Sequencing was performed with immunoSEQ multiplex PCR; in TCRdb, only in-frame clones are kept and a portion is missing. This sample has 2,100,000 or so clones; 95% occur once, and the top ten carry roughly 0.13%. The sequencing sample was made of naive CD4+ T cells sorted from blood. Receptors were obtained from a man aged 18 to 29 in good health. CDR3s include the opening cysteine and the closing phenylalanine or tryptophan. The D gene is left open where the match is weak. Some rows have no size entry. The others give once, few or many, or a class for an expanded clone.

-,TRBJ2-4,TRBV19,-,TGTGCCAGTAGTCCCCACCAGGGGGGAGGGGGTGGCAAGCCAGCCAAAAACATTCAGTACTTC,CASSPHQGGGGGKPAKNIQYF
-,TRBJ2-3,TRBV19,once,TGTGCCAGTAGTCTACTAGATACGCAGTATTTT,CASSLLDTQYF
-,TRBJ1-2,TRBV5-1,-,TGCGCCAGCAGCTTGGGGGCAGCCACTTACTATGGCTACACCTTC,CASSLGAATYYGYTF
TRBD2,TRBJ2-2,TRBV12-5,-,TGTGCTAGTGGTTTGGTAGTGAGGGAGGGCCTGGCCGGGGAGCTGTTTTTT,CASGLVVREGLAGELFF
-,TRBJ2-2,TRBV6-1,-,TGTGCCAGCAGTGAAGCGAGGATTAGGGGAAATGGGGAGCTGTTTTTT,CASSEARIRGNGELFF
-,TRBJ2-7,TRBV7-9,-,TGTGCCAGCAGCTTGGAGGTTCGGGGTGAGCAGTACTTC,CASSLEVRGEQYF
-,TRBJ2-1,TRBV18,-,TGTGCCAGCTCAGGACAGAGCTCCTACAATGAGCAGTTCTTC,CASSGQSSYNEQFF
-,TRBJ2-1,TRBV7-2,-,TGTGCCAGCAGCCAAGGGACTGAGCAGTTCTTC,CASSQGTEQFF
-,TRBJ1-4,TRBV4-2,-,TGTGCCAGCAGTCTCGGGAGTGGTGTCGCGTCCCCAAGGGGCGAAAAACTGTTTTTT,CASSLGSGVASPRGEKLFF
TRBD1,TRBJ1-2,TRBV27,-,TGTGCCAGCAGTTCCAAGACAGGGCCGTTTCTCGGAAGACTATCAAACTATGGCTACACCTTC,CASSSKTGPFLGRLSNYGYTF
TRBD1,TRBJ1-2,TRBV7-9,-,TGTGCCAGCGGAGGACAGGGGTCCCATGGCTACACCTTC,CASGGQGSHGYTF
-,TRBJ1-2,TRBV9,-,TGTGCCAGCAGCGTACAGGCTAACTATGGCTACACCTTC,CASSVQANYGYTF
-,TRBJ1-4,TRBV5-6,-,TGTGCCAGCAGCTTGGTCGGCACCGTAGGTGAAAAACTGTTTTTT,CASSLVGTVGEKLFF
TRBD1,TRBJ1-2,TRBV18,-,TGTGCCAGCTCACCTTCGACAGGGGAACTCTATGGCTACACCTTC,CASSPSTGELYGYTF
-,TRBJ1-6,TRBV2,-,TGTGCCAGCACCCGGGACGGCGGGGATTCACCCCTCCACTTT,CASTRDGGDSPLHF
-,TRBJ1-2,TRBV6-5,-,TGTGCCAGCAGTTACTCGGCGGGAATTACCAACTATGGCTACACCTTC,CASSYSAGITNYGYTF
-,TRBJ2-7,TRBV10-2,-,TGCGCCAGCAGTGCCATCGCGGGAAGGGGTCCCGAGCAGTACTTC,CASSAIAGRGPEQYF
TRBD2,TRBJ2-1,TRBV10-3,-,TGTGCCATCAATTCGGGACTAGCGGTCAACAATGAGCAGTTCTTC,CAINSGLAVNNEQFF
TRBD1,TRBJ2-2,TRBV18,-,TGTGCCAGCTCAGAGGACAGGGGCTCCGGGGAGCTGTTTTTT,CASSEDRGSGELFF
TRBD1,TRBJ1-1,TRBV7-8,-,TGTGCCAGCAGCTTAGGCCCACAGGGGGCTCTCACTGAAGCTTTCTTT,CASSLGPQGALTEAFF
TRBD1,TRBJ1-2,TRBV5-4,-,TGTGCCAGCAGCCGGGGACAGGGTTGGGGCTATGGCTACACCTTC,CASSRGQGWGYGYTF
-,TRBJ2-3,TRBV18,once,TGTGCCAGCTCACGCGACACAGATACGCAGTATTTT,CASSRDTDTQYF
-,TRBJ2-3,TRBV10-3,-,TGTGCCTCATGGGGGGAATCAGATACGCAGTATTTT,CASWGESDTQYF
-,TRBJ2-7,TRBV29-1,once,TGCAGCGTTGACGGAGGAGGGGGCCACGAGCAGTACTTC,CSVDGGGGHEQYF
TRBD1,TRBJ1-2,TRBV9,-,TGTGCCAGCAGCGGGAGGACAGGGTATGGCTACACCTTC,CASSGRTGYGYTF
-,TRBJ2-7,TRBV13,-,TGTGCCAGCAGCCTCGGTACAGGGCTCCCCTACGAGCAGTACTTC,CASSLGTGLPYEQYF
-,TRBJ2-1,TRBV7-2,-,TGTGCCAGCAGCTTTGCAGGGGGAGGGCGCAATGAGCAGTTCTTC,CASSFAGGGRNEQFF
TRBD1,TRBJ1-4,TRBV19,-,TGTGCCAGTAGTACGCCCGGGACAGGGAACGAAAAACTGTTTTTT,CASSTPGTGNEKLFF
TRBD2,TRBJ2-7,TRBV4-3,-,TGCGCCAGCAGCCAAGCGCTAGCGGGAGCGCCGTACGAGCAGTACTTC,CASSQALAGAPYEQYF
-,TRBJ2-1,TRBV2,-,TGTGCCAGCAGTGACACCAGTGAGCAGTTCTTC,CASSDTSEQFF
-,TRBJ1-5,TRBV4-3,-,TGCGCCAGCAGCCAAAGGGGGGGGACGAGCAATCAGCCCCAGCATTTT,CASSQRGGTSNQPQHF
-,TRBJ2-7,TRBV5-1,-,TGCGCCAGCAGCTCCCCTCCAGTGAACGAGCAGTACTTC,CASSSPPVNEQYF
TRBD2,TRBJ2-7,TRBV2,-,TGTGCCACCTCGGGACTAGCGGCTTCCTACGAGCAGTACTTC,CATSGLAASYEQYF
-,TRBJ1-1,TRBV27,-,TGTGCCAGCAGTTTTAGGCTGAACACTGAAGCTTTCTTT,CASSFRLNTEAFF
-,TRBJ1-3,TRBV7-9,-,TGTGCCAGCAGCTTAAGTCAGGGCGACTCTGGAAACACCATATATTTT,CASSLSQGDSGNTIYF
TRBD1,TRBJ1-6,TRBV18,-,TGTGCCAGCTCACCATCCGGGACAGCCTGGTCTCCCTATAATTCACCCCTCCACTTT,CASSPSGTAWSPYNSPLHF
-,TRBJ2-2,TRBV19,-,TGTGCCAGTAGCACTACCGGGACAAACACCGGGGAGCTGTTTTTT,CASSTTGTNTGELFF
TRBD2,TRBJ2-1,TRBV10-3,-,TGTGCCATCAGTGACACTAGCGGGTACAATGAGCAGTTCTTC,CAISDTSGYNEQFF
-,TRBJ2-7,TRBV10-3,-,TGTGCCATCAGTGAGTCGGGAGCCTACGAGCAGTACTTC,CAISESGAYEQYF
-,TRBJ2-7,TRBV19,-,TGTGCCAGTAGTATCGGGGTCCCCTACGAGCAGTACTTC,CASSIGVPYEQYF
TRBD1,TRBJ2-2,TRBV4-1,-,TGCGCCAGCAGCCACGACGGACAGGGCTACACCGGGGAGCTGTTTTTT,CASSHDGQGYTGELFF
-,TRBJ2-5,TRBV29-1,-,TGCAGCAAATTCCGGGAACAAGAGACCCAGTACTTC,CSKFREQETQYF
TRBD1,TRBJ1-5,TRBV29-1,-,TGCAGCGTCCAACGGGACAGCTATCAGCCCCAGCATTTT,CSVQRDSYQPQHF
-,TRBJ2-2,TRBV7-9,-,TGTGCCAGCAGCTTAGTAGGGGGACACCCGACCGGGGAGCTGTTTTTT,CASSLVGGHPTGELFF
TRBD1,TRBJ1-2,TRBV9,-,TGTGCCAGCAGCCCGGGACAGGGGGCCCATGGCTACACCTTC,CASSPGQGAHGYTF
-,TRBJ2-7,TRBV14,-,TGTGCCAGCAGCCAAGTAGTGGGAACCTACGAGCAGTACTTC,CASSQVVGTYEQYF
TRBD1,TRBJ2-3,TRBV6-6,-,TGTGCCAGCAGAGGACAGGGAACAGATACGCAGTATTTT,CASRGQGTDTQYF
-,TRBJ2-5,TRBV7-2,-,TGTGCCAGCAGCTTAAGGTTCGGAGAGACCCAGTACTTC,CASSLRFGETQYF
-,TRBJ2-6,TRBV7-2,-,TGTGCCAGCAGCTTTCACACTGGGGCCAACGTCCTGACTTTC,CASSFHTGANVLTF
-,TRBJ1-2,TRBV14,-,TGTGCCAGCAGCCAAGATCATGCAGGAACTTCTATGGTTGGCTACACCTTC,CASSQDHAGTSMVGYTF
-,TRBJ1-3,TRBV7-9,-,TGTGCCAGCAGCTTAGGTCCGGCCGGAAACACCATATATTTT,CASSLGPAGNTIYF
-,TRBJ2-7,TRBV29-1,-,TGCAGCGTCGTCTATGGGAAGGGATTCGAGCAGTACTTC,CSVVYGKGFEQYF
-,TRBJ1-2,TRBV29-1,few,TGCAGCGTTGCCCTTCGGTTACGTGGCGACTATGGCTACACCTTC,CSVALRLRGDYGYTF
TRBD1,TRBJ1-4,TRBV20-1,-,TGCAGTGCTATGTACGGGACAGGGCCGTCTTTT,CSAMYGTGPSF
TRBD2,TRBJ2-5,TRBV30,-,TGTGCCTGGAGTGTACAACTAGCGGGGCCCGAGACCCAGTACTTC,CAWSVQLAGPETQYF
-,TRBJ2-1,TRBV6-5,-,TGTGCCAGCAGTTACTCTCGGGGGGCTTCCTACAATGAGCAGTTCTTC,CASSYSRGASYNEQFF
-,TRBJ1-2,TRBV7-9,-,TGTGCCAGCAGCTCGAGACAGCTCACTTTAAACTATGGCTACACCTTC,CASSSRQLTLNYGYTF
-,TRBJ2-7,TRBV11-2,-,TGTGCCAGCAGCTTAACGCAGGGCCCCTACGAGCAGTACTTC,CASSLTQGPYEQYF
TRBD1,TRBJ1-2,TRBV5-8,-,TGTGCCAGCACCAACCGGGACAGGTCCGGGGGCTACACCTTC,CASTNRDRSGGYTF